This is a list of T cell receptor beta chains from one sample in a study of type 1 and type 2 diabetes patients. TCRdb re-analysed the multiplex PCR reads in MiXCR, keeping a single row per CDR3 protein. The data hold 250,000 or so distinct CDR3 sequences, with roughly 48% observed a single time. The sequenced sample was peripheral blood mononuclear cells (PBMCs). The receptors originated from a man between 18 and 35 years old with type 2 diabetes. CDR3s include the opening cysteine and the closing phenylalanine or tryptophan. D genes are given only for firm matches. The size of a clone is reported for some rows only, either as once, few or many, or as a class for expanded clones.

v_gene: TRBV4-1; abundance: few; j_gene: TRBJ1-2; d_gene: TRBD1; CDR3nt: TGCGCCAGCAGCCCGACGCCCGGGACAGGCTATGGCTACACCTTC; CDR3aa: CASSPTPGTGYGYTF
v_gene: TRBV5-5; abundance: NA; j_gene: TRBJ2-7; d_gene: NA; CDR3nt: TGTGCCAGCAGTCATGCCGGAGGCACCTACGAGCAGTACTTC; CDR3aa: CASSHAGGTYEQYF
v_gene: TRBV20-1; abundance: NA; j_gene: TRBJ2-7; d_gene: TRBD1; CDR3nt: TGCAGTGCTAGCCCGACAGGGAGCTCCTACGAGCAGTACTTC; CDR3aa: CSASPTGSSYEQYF
v_gene: TRBV20-1; abundance: few; j_gene: TRBJ2-1; d_gene: NA; CDR3nt: TGCAGTGCTAGAGGATGGGGGTATGAGCAGTTCTTC; CDR3aa: CSARGWGYEQFF
v_gene: TRBV2; abundance: NA; j_gene: TRBJ1-6; d_gene: NA; CDR3nt: TGTGCCAGCAGCGCCGGGGGCTTGGGGAACAGGGATTCACCCCTCCACTTT; CDR3aa: CASSAGGLGNRDSPLHF
v_gene: TRBV20-1; abundance: NA; j_gene: TRBJ2-3; d_gene: TRBD2; CDR3nt: TGCAGTGCTAGAGATAGAGTAGCGGGACACACAGATACGCAGTATTTT; CDR3aa: CSARDRVAGHTDTQYF
v_gene: TRBV7-9; abundance: NA; j_gene: TRBJ2-5; d_gene: NA; CDR3nt: TGTGCCAGCAGCTTAAAGGTTGAGACCCAGTACTTC; CDR3aa: CASSLKVETQYF
v_gene: TRBV12-3/TRBV12-4; abundance: NA; j_gene: TRBJ1-6; d_gene: NA; CDR3nt: TGTGCCAGCAGTTTATTGATTCTAGCCACGAATTCACCCCTCCACTTT; CDR3aa: CASSLLILATNSPLHF
v_gene: TRBV11-1; abundance: NA; j_gene: TRBJ1-6; d_gene: NA; CDR3nt: TGTGCCAGCAGCCCTGGGACTTGGAATTCACCCCTCCACTTT; CDR3aa: CASSPGTWNSPLHF
v_gene: TRBV12-3/TRBV12-4; abundance: NA; j_gene: TRBJ2-5; d_gene: NA; CDR3nt: TGTGCCAGCAGTTTAATCCGGGTCCAAGAGACCCAGTACTTC; CDR3aa: CASSLIRVQETQYF
v_gene: TRBV11-2; abundance: NA; j_gene: TRBJ1-1; d_gene: NA; CDR3nt: TGTGCCAGCAGCTCACCGAGGACGGGGGAAGCTTTCTTT; CDR3aa: CASSSPRTGEAFF
v_gene: TRBV6-5; abundance: few; j_gene: TRBJ1-5; d_gene: TRBD1; CDR3nt: TGTGCCAGCAGTGAATCCCGGACAGGGGTAGGTCAGCCCCAGCATTTT; CDR3aa: CASSESRTGVGQPQHF
v_gene: TRBV5-1; abundance: NA; j_gene: TRBJ1-2; d_gene: NA; CDR3nt: TGCGCCAGCAGCTTGGGAGGGGCTGCTGGCTACACCTTC; CDR3aa: CASSLGGAAGYTF
v_gene: TRBV6-1; abundance: NA; j_gene: TRBJ1-5; d_gene: NA; CDR3nt: TGTGCCAGCCGTCTGCACCTTAGCAATCAGCCCCAGCATTTT; CDR3aa: CASRLHLSNQPQHF
v_gene: TRBV3-1; abundance: NA; j_gene: TRBJ1-6; d_gene: NA; CDR3nt: TGTGCCAGCAGCCAAAGGACAGCGGTGTCGAATTCACCCCTCCACTTT; CDR3aa: CASSQRTAVSNSPLHF
v_gene: TRBV19; abundance: few; j_gene: TRBJ1-5; d_gene: NA; CDR3nt: TGTGCCAGTAGTGTAAACTGGGCAGGGGAACAGCCCCAGCATTTT; CDR3aa: CASSVNWAGEQPQHF
v_gene: TRBV13; abundance: NA; j_gene: TRBJ2-7; d_gene: TRBD2; CDR3nt: TGTGCCAGCAGCCAAGAACTAGCGGGAATGGGCTACGAGCAGTACTTC; CDR3aa: CASSQELAGMGYEQYF
v_gene: TRBV20-1; abundance: NA; j_gene: TRBJ2-2; d_gene: NA; CDR3nt: TGCAGTGCTAGTATTCGGCAACTAGCTGGGGAGCTGTTTTTT; CDR3aa: CSASIRQLAGELFF
v_gene: TRBV15; abundance: NA; j_gene: TRBJ2-1; d_gene: TRBD2; CDR3nt: TGTGCCACCAGCAAGGTAGCGGGAGGGCCCAACCACTATAAGCAGTTCTTC; CDR3aa: CATSKVAGGPNHYKQFF
v_gene: TRBV7-3; abundance: few; j_gene: TRBJ2-1; d_gene: NA; CDR3nt: TGTGCCAGCAGCTTAACGGGGTTAGCGGCAACCAATGAGCAGTTCTTC; CDR3aa: CASSLTGLAATNEQFF
v_gene: TRBV4-1; abundance: few; j_gene: TRBJ1-2; d_gene: TRBD1; CDR3nt: TGCGCCAGCAGCCAGGACAGGGAGATTAACTATGGCTACACCTTC; CDR3aa: CASSQDREINYGYTF
v_gene: TRBV15; abundance: NA; j_gene: TRBJ2-3; d_gene: NA; CDR3nt: TGTGCCACCGGTGAGGGTAGGAGCACAGATACGCAGTATTTT; CDR3aa: CATGEGRSTDTQYF
v_gene: TRBV29-1; abundance: NA; j_gene: TRBJ2-3; d_gene: NA; CDR3nt: TGCAGCGTTGAAACGACTCAGAGGGGCGCAGATACGCAGTATTTT; CDR3aa: CSVETTQRGADTQYF
v_gene: TRBV7-2; abundance: NA; j_gene: TRBJ2-7; d_gene: NA; CDR3nt: TGTGCCAGCAGTAGGGACTCCCACTTCGGGGACGAGCAGTACTTC; CDR3aa: CASSRDSHFGDEQYF
v_gene: TRBV19; abundance: NA; j_gene: TRBJ1-2; d_gene: NA; CDR3nt: TGTGCCAGTGCTGTTACAGGGCAAGGACGCTACACCTTC; CDR3aa: CASAVTGQGRYTF
v_gene: TRBV19; abundance: few; j_gene: TRBJ1-6; d_gene: NA; CDR3nt: TGTGCCAGTAGTTGGAAGGGAGGGGTAGGTTCACCCCTCCACTTT; CDR3aa: CASSWKGGVGSPLHF
v_gene: TRBV7-6; abundance: NA; j_gene: TRBJ2-5; d_gene: TRBD1; CDR3nt: TGTGCCAGCAGCTTTCAACAGGGGCAAGAGACCCAGTACTTC; CDR3aa: CASSFQQGQETQYF
v_gene: TRBV2; abundance: many; j_gene: TRBJ2-2; d_gene: TRBD1; CDR3nt: TGTGCCAGCATACGGGACAGGGAGAACACCGGGGAGCTGTTTTTT; CDR3aa: CASIRDRENTGELFF
v_gene: TRBV12-3/TRBV12-4; abundance: NA; j_gene: TRBJ2-1; d_gene: NA; CDR3nt: TGTGCCAGCAGTTTGGCAGGGCTCTCCTACAATGAGCAGTTCTTC; CDR3aa: CASSLAGLSYNEQFF
v_gene: TRBV7-6; abundance: few; j_gene: TRBJ2-5; d_gene: TRBD1; CDR3nt: TGTGCCAGCAGCCCGCTGGGACAGGACCAAGAGACCCAGTACTTC; CDR3aa: CASSPLGQDQETQYF
v_gene: TRBV12-3/TRBV12-4; abundance: NA; j_gene: TRBJ1-5; d_gene: NA; CDR3nt: TGTGCCAGCAGTTTCTACGGCAATAGCAATCAGCCCCAGCATTTT; CDR3aa: CASSFYGNSNQPQHF
v_gene: TRBV7-2; abundance: NA; j_gene: TRBJ2-3; d_gene: NA; CDR3nt: TGTGCCAGCAGCCCCTACAGGGATACGCAGTATTTT; CDR3aa: CASSPYRDTQYF
v_gene: TRBV5-1; abundance: NA; j_gene: TRBJ2-3; d_gene: TRBD2; CDR3nt: TGCGCCAGCAGCTGGAGCGGGGGGGCCAGAGATACGCAGTATTTT; CDR3aa: CASSWSGGARDTQYF
v_gene: TRBV24-1; abundance: NA; j_gene: TRBJ1-5; d_gene: NA; CDR3nt: TGTGCCACCAGTGGCGCAGGGAACCAGCCCCAGCATTTT; CDR3aa: CATSGAGNQPQHF
v_gene: TRBV7-3; abundance: few; j_gene: TRBJ1-1; d_gene: NA; CDR3nt: TGTGCCAGCAGCTTTTCTGAAGGAAACACTGAAGCTTTCTTT; CDR3aa: CASSFSEGNTEAFF
v_gene: TRBV2; abundance: few; j_gene: TRBJ1-5; d_gene: NA; CDR3nt: TGTGCCAGCAGTGTCAAAGGGAGCAATCAGCCCCAGCATTTT; CDR3aa: CASSVKGSNQPQHF
v_gene: TRBV7-3; abundance: NA; j_gene: TRBJ1-3; d_gene: NA; CDR3nt: TGTGCCAGCAGCTTATCCCGGGGCTTATATTTT; CDR3aa: CASSLSRGLYF
v_gene: TRBV20-1; abundance: NA; j_gene: TRBJ2-7; d_gene: TRBD2; CDR3nt: TGCAGTGGCCAAACTAGCGGGTACGAGCAGTACTTC; CDR3aa: CSGQTSGYEQYF
v_gene: TRBV6-5; abundance: NA; j_gene: TRBJ1-2; d_gene: NA; CDR3nt: TGTGCCAGCAGTTACTCGGTCAGGGATAACTATGGCTACACCTTC; CDR3aa: CASSYSVRDNYGYTF
v_gene: TRBV27; abundance: few; j_gene: TRBJ1-2; d_gene: TRBD1; CDR3nt: TGTGCCAGTCATAGGCAGGGGGCCTATGGCTACACCTTC; CDR3aa: CASHRQGAYGYTF
v_gene: TRBV2; abundance: NA; j_gene: TRBJ2-7; d_gene: TRBD1; CDR3nt: TGTGCCAGCACCCCCGGGACAGGGGGCTCCTACGAGCAGTACTTC; CDR3aa: CASTPGTGGSYEQYF
v_gene: TRBV20-1; abundance: NA; j_gene: TRBJ1-1; d_gene: TRBD1; CDR3nt: TGCAGTGCGCCAGACGACAGGGGAGGCACTGAAGCTTTCTTT; CDR3aa: CSAPDDRGGTEAFF
v_gene: TRBV19; abundance: many; j_gene: TRBJ1-1; d_gene: TRBD1; CDR3nt: TGTGCCAGCAACCGGGACAGGGGTTCGGGCACTGAAGCTTTCTTT; CDR3aa: CASNRDRGSGTEAFF
v_gene: TRBV20-1; abundance: NA; j_gene: TRBJ2-7; d_gene: TRBD2; CDR3nt: TGCAGTGCTAGAGAGGTCCGCGGGAGCTCCTACGAGCAGTACTTC; CDR3aa: CSAREVRGSSYEQYF
v_gene: TRBV9; abundance: NA; j_gene: TRBJ1-6; d_gene: NA; CDR3nt: TGTGCCAGCAGCGAGGGGGTGGGCTGGGGTTCACCCCTCCACTTT; CDR3aa: CASSEGVGWGSPLHF
v_gene: TRBV2; abundance: NA; j_gene: TRBJ2-1; d_gene: NA; CDR3nt: TGTGGCAGCAGCGAAGGGACGAATGAGCAGTTCTTC; CDR3aa: CGSSEGTNEQFF
v_gene: TRBV11-2; abundance: NA; j_gene: TRBJ1-6; d_gene: NA; CDR3nt: TGTGCCAGCAGGTGGGGCGTCGCGGGGGAACGCTATAATTCACCCCTCCACTTT; CDR3aa: CASRWGVAGERYNSPLHF